This TCR beta chain came from a study of neurological immune-mediated disorders (dated by TCRdb to the late 2010s). About the full investigation: Among the approximately 35 multiple sclerosis patients, about 30 had relapsing-remitting MS and 3 had secondary progressive MS. The study compared peripheral blood TCR-beta repertoires of HTLV-I-associated myelopathy (HAM/TSP) patients, multiple sclerosis patients and healthy controls using UMI-based sequencing. The roughly 110 TCR-beta libraries covered PBMC samples along with longitudinal samples, technical triplicates, and paired sorted CD4+ and CD8+ T-cell subsets. The cohort included some 66 subjects: approximately 14 with HAM/TSP, some 34 with multiple sclerosis, and approximately 20 healthy controls. What the work shows at the level of the full study, not this receptor alone: The MS cluster showed no association with clinical or MRI features, and the authors stated that larger cohorts are needed. In a phylogenetic analysis, the repertoires of 18 out of 34 MS patients fell into a single cluster of related CDR3 sequences, pointing to a possible signature at the repertoire level. TCR clonal expansion was highest in HAM/TSP patients and lowest in MS patients, with MS patients falling below even healthy controls. No identical CDR3 amino acid sequences were found to be shared among expanded clones across subjects, suggesting that TCR-beta repertoires were private in all groups.

cDNA was synthesized by template-switch 5'RACE using a primer carrying a 10-nucleotide random unique molecular identifier by which each TCR transcript was tagged. Every sequencing run covered 15-18 subjects and yielded more than 170 million TCR-beta sequences. Total RNA was extracted with the RNeasy kit. TCR-beta VDJ regions were amplified with primers for the TCR constant region and the 5'RACE anchor, using the KAPA Real-time Library Amplification kit. Sample indexes and Illumina adaptors were added in a first PCR, and a second PCR then increased library yield. After purification with Ampure beads, the TCR product of roughly 650 bp was size-selected on a 2% E-gel SizeSelection system. Before pooling, library quality was assessed on a Bioanalyzer, concentration was determined with Qubit, and library quantification was performed with the Kapa Library Quantification kit. An Illumina HiSeq 2500 sequenced the libraries paired-end 2 x 150 bp. To increase sequence diversity, about 25-31% phiX was spiked into each library pool. The authors processed their data as follows. Quality-filtered reads were processed with the UMI-based MiGEC pipeline, and over 75% of raw TCR sequences were removed by the MiGEC pipeline during error correction. IMGT germline references were used for alignment of VDJ genes, and clonotypes were defined by a unique CDR3 amino acid sequence together with V-J genes. Clonal expansion, Shannon diversity, and CDR3 relatedness (CalcPairwiseDistances, ClusterSamples) were evaluated with VDJtools, and phylogenetic trees were built with CLCbio workbench. Clones with at least 8 unique UMIs were defined as expanded, with this threshold being based on coefficient-of-variation modelling across technical triplicates. Through fastp at Q25 and MiXCR, TCRdb rebuilt clones from the public reads, retaining in-frame beta chains. Every distinct CDR3 protein forms one entry, paired with its most common genes and DNA. The V and J calls come from TCRdb's annotation, not from the publication. Within this sample are 60,000 to 80,000 distinct CDR3 sequences, with more than 4% of them counted one time only. Approximately 3.5% of the sample is held by the ten biggest clonotypes.

CDR1 and CDR2 are read off the germline V gene (reference sequence) as DFQATT and SNEGSKA. Reading from cysteine to phenylalanine, the CDR3 counts 13 amino acids. Kept here is only the CDR3 DNA, which spans 39 bases and is read in frame from base 1. The germline ends are 8 bases apart after V is trimmed by 1 base and J by 2 bases. For the unsorted PBMC libraries, 2 million PBMCs were stored in RNAlater at -80 degrees C until RNA extraction and were used to generate the libraries. Multiple sclerosis patients were enrolled in a US clinical protocol evaluating disease progression by magnetic resonance imaging. Peripheral blood was subjected to Ficoll-Hypaque density gradient centrifugation to isolate PBMCs, which were then cryopreserved in liquid nitrogen. Regarding this clonotype: Its antigen is currently not known. Base qualities are not recorded, but no much larger clone differs from it by a single base.

The TCR was taken from a woman between 45 and 65 years old with multiple sclerosis. Sequencing used PBMCs. The sequence is built from TRBV20-1 and TRBJ1-1, with the D gene not clear enough to name. The CDR3 is CSARGEGNTEAFF. The DNA sequence follows: TGCAGTGCTAGAGGTGAAGGTAACACTGAAGCTTTCTTT.